Each of the 8 T cell receptor beta chains below was sequenced from the same sample in a study. In TCRdb, the RT-PCR reads were re-called with MiXCR into one record per CDR3 protein. The sample holds 550,000 to 750,000 distinct CDR3 sequences; approximately 15% are singletons and the top ten take about 3.6%. The sample consisted of memory CD4+ T cells from blood. The source of these receptors is a female donor in good health, serving as a healthy control.

The sample holds many counts of this clonotype. The chain has TRBV7-8 and TRBJ1-2; no clear D. Germline V gene sequence: CDR1 SGHVS, CDR2 FQNEAQ. The CDR3 loop spans 14 amino acids. Trimming took 1 base from V and 3 from J, leaving 9 bases between them. The CDR3 is CASSLGIAYYGYTF. The CDR3 DNA reads TGTGCCAGCAGCTTAGGAATAGCATACTATGGCTACACCTTC.

The chain recombines TRBV5-5 with TRBJ1-4; 7 bases agree with TRBD1. After removal of 4 bases from V and 5 bases from J, the junction contained 11 bases not matched to a gene. In germline, CDR1 is SGHKS, CDR2 YYEKEE (reference sequence). The length of the CDR3 is 16 residues. The CDR3 nucleotides are TGTGCCAGCAGCCGGGCCGGGACAGCTCAAAATGAAAAACTGTTTTTT. Protein: CASSRAGTAQNEKLFF.

This clonotype was recorded a few times. The V and J genes are TRBV10-3 and TRBJ2-5; 7 nucleotides match TRBD2. Germline loops: CDR1 ENHRY, CDR2 SYGVKD. This CDR3 is built from 14 residues. V lost 3 bases and J lost 5; bases outside the gene matches: 6. The CDR3 DNA reads TGTGCCATCAGTGAATACCCCGGGGGGGAGACCCAGTACTTC. Its protein product is CAISEYPGGETQYF.

This clonotype was seen many times. The CDR3 loop reads CASSSTVGEQFF. Here the CDR3 DNA reads TGTGCCAGCAGTTCCACAGTCGGTGAGCAGTTCTTC. The J gene is TRBJ2-1, the V gene TRBV27; D unresolved. The V and J ends lost 4 bases and 9 bases respectively, with 10 bases between them. The CDR3 sequence is 12 residues long. The germline V gene encodes CDR1 MNHEY and CDR2 SMNVEV (reference sequence).

The J gene is TRBJ2-2, the V gene TRBV10-3; D is perhaps TRBD1 (5 bases). This CDR3 region has 15 residues. Germline assignment: CDR1 ENHRY and CDR2 SYGVKD. V was trimmed by 6 bases and J by 1 base, leaving 12 bases between them. The CDR3 DNA reads TGTGCCATCAGAAAGGGGCATATGAACACCGGGGAGCTGTTTTTT. Its protein product is CAIRKGHMNTGELFF.

This clonotype was seen a few times. The rearrangement links TRBV18 to TRBJ1-5; D unclear. CDR3 length: 15 residues. The germline CDR1 and CDR2 sequences are KGHSH and LQKENI. Trimming took off 5 bases at V and 0 bases at J, with 11 bases between the two ends. Here the CDR3 DNA reads TGTGCCAGCTCAGACAAAGATTATAGCAATCAGCCCCAGCATTTT. Translating gives CASSDKDYSNQPQHF. Filled out from reference TRBV18 and TRBJ1-5, the complete variable domain reads NAGVMQNPRHLVRRRGQEARLRCSPMKGHSHVYWYRQLPEEGLKFMVYLQKENIIDESGMPKERFSAEFPKEGPSILRIQQVVRGDSAAYFCASSDKDYSNQPQHFGDGTRLSIL.

A few counts support this clonotype. V and J are TRBV5-1 and TRBJ2-7; 7 bases match TRBD2. Germline V CDR1 and CDR2: SGHRS, YFSETQ. V dropped 5 bases and J dropped 5; count of bases not matched to a gene: 10. The CDR3 is 14 residues long. Written as DNA, the CDR3 is TGCGCCAGCAGGAGGGATGCGGGAGCACACGAGCAGTACTTC. As protein: CASRRDAGAHEQYF.

The chain has TRBV4-1 and TRBJ2-7, with D tentatively TRBD1 (6 bases). V lost 5 bases to trimming and J lost 1 base, with 15 bases between them. The CDR3 totals 15 residues. From germline, CDR1 is MGHRA and CDR2 YSYEKL. The CDR3, as DNA: TGCGCCAGCAGCATGAACAGGGCTGCGTCCTACGAGCAGTACTTC. Residues: CASSMNRAASYEQYF.